The 13 T cell receptor beta chains listed next were all sequenced from one sample in a study of cytomegalovirus exposure and HLA in healthy donors. Primers for the PCR totalled 60 Vbeta and 13 Jbeta. Sequenced by immunoSEQ multiplex PCR; TCRdb stores in-frame clones only, minus some. The table includes under 200,000 clones, less than 80% detected once. Input material: PBMCs. The receptors here all came from a woman aged 40 to 50 in good health and CMV-seronegative.

Only a few counts were recorded for this clone. V usage is TRBV11-3 and J usage is TRBJ1-4, with a possible D match to TRBD1 (5 bases). The V and J ends lost 4 bases and 8 bases respectively, with 17 bases between them. The CDR3 is made up of 15 amino acids. Germline loops: CDR1 SGHNT, CDR2 YENEEA. CDR3 nucleotides: TGTGCCAGCAGCTCCGGCCGGGGGAGTTGGGAAAAACTGTTTTTT. Amino acids: CASSSGRGSWEKLFF. The entire variable domain, with the rest obtained from reference TRBV11-3 and TRBJ1-4, is as follows: EAGVVQSPRYKIIEKKQPVAFWCNPISGHNTLYWYLQNLGQGPELLIRYENEEAVDDSQLPKDRFSAERLKGVDSTLKIQPAELGDSAVYLCASSSGRGSWEKLFFGSGTQLSVL.

The V and J genes are TRBV28 and TRBJ2-7; tentatively, D is TRBD1 (5 bases). Trimming stripped 2 bases from V and 1 base from J, with 6 bases between. The CDR3 covers 13 residues. Germline V gene data show CDR1 as MDHEN and CDR2 as SYDVKM. CDR3: CASSLRGSYEQYF. The CDR3 coding sequence is TGTGCCAGCAGTTTAAGGGGTTCCTACGAGCAGTACTTC.

The chain couples TRBV28 to TRBJ1-2, with TRBD1 identical over 10 bases. Trimming removed 3 bases from V and 8 bases from J; junction bases left unmatched: 3. This CDR3 is 13 amino acids long. CDR1 MDHEN and CDR2 SYDVKM come from the germline V gene. The CDR3 spells CASSLTGGAGYTF. The CDR3 nucleotides read TGTGCCAGCAGTTTGACAGGGGGCGCGGGCTACACCTTC.

The V and J genes are TRBV5-4 and TRBJ2-2; 16 positions match TRBD2. Trimming removed 4 bases from V and 6 bases from J; junction bases left unmatched: 6. The germline V gene encodes CDR1 SGHNT and CDR2 YYREEE (reference sequence). The CDR3 extends over 17 amino acids. For the CDR3, the DNA is TGTGCCAGCAGCCCCCCGGGACTAGCGGGAGGGGCCGGGGAGCTGTTTTTT. This translates into CASSPPGLAGGAGELFF. Based on the CDR3 plus reference TRBV5-4 and TRBJ2-2, the full variable domain is ETGVTQSPTHLIKTRGQQVTLRCSSQSGHNTVSWYQQALGQGPQFIFQYYREEENGRGNFPPRFSGLQFPNYSSELNVNALELDDSALYLCASSPPGLAGGAGELFFGEGSRLTVL.

A few counts support this clone. The genes are TRBV19 and TRBJ1-5; perhaps TRBD1 as D (6 bases). The V gene lost 4 bases and the J gene lost 2 bases, with 9 bases spanning the gap. The CDR3 runs 14 residues. The germline gives CDR1 LNHDA, CDR2 SQIVND (reference sequence). The CDR3 protein is CASSRNRGNQPQHF. CDR3 nucleotides: TGTGCCAGTAGTAGGAACAGGGGCAATCAGCCCCAGCATTTT.

The CDR3 coding sequence is TGTGCCAGCAGTGACAGACAATTTCAAAACATTCAGTACTTC. Amino acids: CASSDRQFQNIQYF. The chain employs TRBV6-1 and TRBJ2-4; no clear D gene. This CDR3 has 14 amino acids. V was clipped by 3 bases and J by 5 bases, with 11 bases between them. Germline CDR1 and CDR2: MNHNS and SASEGT.

The table lists this clone with a count of one. The chain employs TRBV5-1 and TRBJ2-7; no clear D gene. The CDR3 runs 13 residues. V was clipped by 0 bases and J by 3 bases, with 7 bases between them. Looked up from germline, CDR1 is SGHRS and CDR2 is YFSETQ. CDR3 sequence: CASSLGGNYEQYF. Here the CDR3 DNA reads TGCGCCAGCAGCTTGGGAGGAAACTACGAGCAGTACTTC.

The V and J genes are TRBV7-2 and TRBJ2-4; 10 positions agree with TRBD2. With 2 bases clipped from V and 6 bases from J, the junction kept 10 bases outside the gene matches. The CDR3 runs 17 residues. Germline lookup yields CDR1 SGHTA and CDR2 FQGNSA. CDR3 amino acids: CASSLKIAGGRVNIQYF. The CDR3 DNA reads TGTGCCAGCAGCTTAAAAATAGCGGGGGGCCGGGTAAACATTCAGTACTTC.

V and J are TRBV10-3 and TRBJ2-2; D possibly corresponds to TRBD1 (7 bases). The CDR3 runs 14 residues. Trimming left V 9 bases short and J 2 bases short, with 13 bases between. Germline V gene lookup returns CDR1 ENHRY and CDR2 SYGVKD. CDR3 coding DNA: TGTGCCATGAGGGGGGACAGTAACACCGGGGAGCTGTTTTTT. Translation gives CAMRGDSNTGELFF.

The chain links TRBV7-9 to TRBJ2-1, with 7 bases that match TRBD2. The J segment lost 4 bases and the V segment lost 5 bases, leaving 5 bases of the junction unmatched. There are 14 residues in the CDR3. Germline CDR1 SEHNR, CDR2 FQNEAQ (reference sequence). CDR3 bases: TGTGCCAGCAGCGGAGGTAGCGGGTACAATGAGCAGTTCTTC. Residues: CASSGGSGYNEQFF. The full variable domain, rest sourced from reference TRBV7-9 and TRBJ2-1, is DTGVSQNPRHKITKRGQNVTFRCDPISEHNRLYWYRQTLGQGPEFLTYFQNEAQLEKSRLLSDRFSAERPKGSFSTLEIQRTEQGDSAMYLCASSGGSGYNEQFFGPGTRLTVL.

This clone was found a few times. The chain recombines TRBV11-3 with TRBJ2-7; D gene ambiguous. Trimming left V 1 base short and J 2 bases short, with 18 bases between. This CDR3 comprises 17 residues. Germline CDR1 and CDR2: SGHNT and YENEEA. CDR3 sequence (DNA): TGTGCCAGCAGCTTAGTTTTCCAACAGCCGCCAACCTACGAGCAGTACTTC. Translating it yields CASSLVFQQPPTYEQYF.

The chain combines TRBV30 with TRBJ2-2; 12 bases are a match to TRBD2. The length of the CDR3 is 17 residues. Trimming at V came to 3 bases and at J to 6 bases, leaving 11 bases not matched to a gene. CDR1 GTSNPN and CDR2 SVGIG come from the germline V gene (reference sequence). CDR3 DNA: TGTGCCTGGAGGGCAGCTGTTCTAGCGGGGGGGTCCGGGGAGCTGTTTTTT. This gives the protein CAWRAAVLAGGSGELFF. Full variable domain (remainder filled in from reference TRBV30 and TRBJ2-2): SQTIHQWPATLVQPVGSPLSLECTVEGTSNPNLYWYRQAAGRGLQLLFYSVGIGQISSEVPQNLSASRPQDRQFILSSKKLLLSDSGFYLCAWRAAVLAGGSGELFFGEGSRLTVL.

The chain uses TRBV19 and TRBJ1-1; D is ambiguous. The CDR3 is made up of 14 amino acids. Trimming shortened V by 5 bases and J by 4 bases, and 14 bases separated the two germline ends. CDR1 is LNHDA, CDR2 SQIVND, per germline (reference sequence). CDR3 sequence: CASSLGRKSTEAFF. The CDR3 bases are TGTGCCAGTAGTCTAGGGAGAAAGAGCACTGAAGCTTTCTTT.